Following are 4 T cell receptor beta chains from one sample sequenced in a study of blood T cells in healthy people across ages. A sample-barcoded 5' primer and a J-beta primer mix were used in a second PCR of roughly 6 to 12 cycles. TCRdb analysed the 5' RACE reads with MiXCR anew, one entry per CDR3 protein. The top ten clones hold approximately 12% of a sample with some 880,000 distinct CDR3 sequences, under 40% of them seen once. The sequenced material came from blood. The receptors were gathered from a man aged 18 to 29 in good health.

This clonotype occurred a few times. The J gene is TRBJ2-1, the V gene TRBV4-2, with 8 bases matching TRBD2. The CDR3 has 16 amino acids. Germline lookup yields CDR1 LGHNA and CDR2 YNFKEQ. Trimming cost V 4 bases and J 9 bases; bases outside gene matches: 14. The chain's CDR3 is CASSRVSGLEVVEQFF. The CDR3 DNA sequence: TGTGCCAGCAGCCGGGTGTCGGGACTAGAGGTCGTTGAGCAGTTCTTC.

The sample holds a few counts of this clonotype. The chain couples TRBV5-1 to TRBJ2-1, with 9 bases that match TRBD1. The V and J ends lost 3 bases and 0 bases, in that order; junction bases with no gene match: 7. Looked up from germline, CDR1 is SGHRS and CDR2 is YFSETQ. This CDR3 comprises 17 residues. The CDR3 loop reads CASSWDRDGGSYNEQFF. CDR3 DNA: TGCGCCAGCAGCTGGGACAGGGACGGAGGCTCCTACAATGAGCAGTTCTTC.

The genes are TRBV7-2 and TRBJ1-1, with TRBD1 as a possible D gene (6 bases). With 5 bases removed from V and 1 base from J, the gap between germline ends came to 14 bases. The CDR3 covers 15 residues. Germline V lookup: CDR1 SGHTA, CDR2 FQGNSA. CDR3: CASSPDRPTNTEAFF. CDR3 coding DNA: TGTGCCAGCAGCCCGGACAGACCTACGAACACTGAAGCTTTCTTT.

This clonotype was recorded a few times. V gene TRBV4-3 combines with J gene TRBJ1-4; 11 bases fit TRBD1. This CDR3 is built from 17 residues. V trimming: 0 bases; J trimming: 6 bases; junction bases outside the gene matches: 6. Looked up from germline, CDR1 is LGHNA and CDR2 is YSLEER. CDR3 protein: CASSQDAGQGVDEKLFF. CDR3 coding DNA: TGCGCCAGCAGCCAAGATGCGGGACAGGGGGTTGATGAAAAACTGTTTTTT.